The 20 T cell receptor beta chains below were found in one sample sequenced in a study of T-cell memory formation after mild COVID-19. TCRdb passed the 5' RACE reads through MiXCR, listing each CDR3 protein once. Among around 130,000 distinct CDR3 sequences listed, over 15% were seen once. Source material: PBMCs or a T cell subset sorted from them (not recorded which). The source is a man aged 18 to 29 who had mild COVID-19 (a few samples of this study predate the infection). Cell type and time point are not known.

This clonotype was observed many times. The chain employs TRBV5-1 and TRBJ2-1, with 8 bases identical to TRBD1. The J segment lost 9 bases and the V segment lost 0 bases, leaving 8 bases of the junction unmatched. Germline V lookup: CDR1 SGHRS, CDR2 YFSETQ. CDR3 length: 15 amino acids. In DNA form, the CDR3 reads TGCGCCAGCAGCTTGGCCGTAGACAGGGGCGGTGAGCAGTTCTTC. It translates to CASSLAVDRGGEQFF.

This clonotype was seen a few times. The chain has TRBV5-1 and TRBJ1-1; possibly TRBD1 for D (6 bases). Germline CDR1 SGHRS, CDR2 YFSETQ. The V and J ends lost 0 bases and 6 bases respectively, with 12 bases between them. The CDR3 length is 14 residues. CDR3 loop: CASSLETSGAEAFF. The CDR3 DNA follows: TGCGCCAGCAGCTTGGAAACATCAGGGGCTGAAGCTTTCTTT.

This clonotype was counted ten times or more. The CDR3 here is CASSVQSGDIYEQYF. CDR3 nucleotide sequence: TGTGCCAGCAGCGTACAATCAGGTGATATCTACGAGCAGTACTTC. V is TRBV9 and J is TRBJ2-7, with no clear D. V dropped 1 base and J dropped 3 bases, with 14 bases sitting between them. Germline CDR1 SGDLS, CDR2 YYNGEE. This CDR3 has 15 residues.

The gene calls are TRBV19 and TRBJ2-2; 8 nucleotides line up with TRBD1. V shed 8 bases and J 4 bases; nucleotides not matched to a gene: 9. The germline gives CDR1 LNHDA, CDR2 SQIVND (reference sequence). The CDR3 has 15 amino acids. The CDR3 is CASHDDRGGTGELFF. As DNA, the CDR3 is TGTGCCAGTCATGACGACAGGGGAGGCACCGGGGAGCTGTTTTTT.

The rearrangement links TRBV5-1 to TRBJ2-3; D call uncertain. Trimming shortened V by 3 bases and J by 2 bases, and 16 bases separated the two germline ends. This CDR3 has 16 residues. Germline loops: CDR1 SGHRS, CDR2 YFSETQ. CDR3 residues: CASSSAAGPSTDTQYF. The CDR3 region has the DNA TGCGCCAGCAGCTCGGCGGCAGGTCCTTCCACAGATACGCAGTATTTT.

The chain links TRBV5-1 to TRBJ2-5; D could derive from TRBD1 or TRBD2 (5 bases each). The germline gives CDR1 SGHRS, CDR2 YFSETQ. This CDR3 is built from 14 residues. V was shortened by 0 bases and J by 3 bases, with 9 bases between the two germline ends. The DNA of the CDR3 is TGCGCCAGCAGCTTGGGGGACCAGGAAGAGACCCAGTACTTC. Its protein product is CASSLGDQEETQYF.

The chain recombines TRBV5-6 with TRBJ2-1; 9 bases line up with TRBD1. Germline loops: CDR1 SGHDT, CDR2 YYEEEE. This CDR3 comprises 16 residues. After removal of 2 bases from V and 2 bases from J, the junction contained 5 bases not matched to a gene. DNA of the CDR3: TGTGCCAGCAGCTTCCGGACAGGGGTGCCCTACAATGAGCAGTTCTTC. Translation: CASSFRTGVPYNEQFF. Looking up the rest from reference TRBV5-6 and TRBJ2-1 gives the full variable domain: DAGVTQSPTHLIKTRGQQVTLRCSPKSGHDTVSWYQQALGQGPQFIFQYYEEEERQRGNFPDRFSGHQFPNYSSELNVNALLLGDSALYLCASSFRTGVPYNEQFFGPGTRLTVL.

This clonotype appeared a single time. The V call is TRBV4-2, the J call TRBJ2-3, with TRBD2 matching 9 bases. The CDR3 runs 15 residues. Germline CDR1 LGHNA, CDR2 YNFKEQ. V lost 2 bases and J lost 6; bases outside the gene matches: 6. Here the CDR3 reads CASSQKRGVPDTQYF. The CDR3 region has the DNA TGTGCCAGCAGCCAAAAGCGGGGGGTACCGGATACGCAGTATTTT.

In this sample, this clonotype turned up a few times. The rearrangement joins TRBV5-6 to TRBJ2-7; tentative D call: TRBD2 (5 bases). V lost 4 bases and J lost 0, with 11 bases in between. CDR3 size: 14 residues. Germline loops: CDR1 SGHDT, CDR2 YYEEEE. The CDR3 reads CASSTRSISYEQYF. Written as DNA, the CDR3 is TGTGCCAGCAGCACTAGGTCAATCTCCTACGAGCAGTACTTC.

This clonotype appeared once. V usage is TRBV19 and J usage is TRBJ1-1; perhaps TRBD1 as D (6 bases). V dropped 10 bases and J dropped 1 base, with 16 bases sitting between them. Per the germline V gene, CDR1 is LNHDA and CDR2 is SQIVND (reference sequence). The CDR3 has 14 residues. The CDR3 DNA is TGTGCCACCAGGTCCGGGGGCCGGAACACTGAAGCTTTCTTT. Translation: CATRSGGRNTEAFF.

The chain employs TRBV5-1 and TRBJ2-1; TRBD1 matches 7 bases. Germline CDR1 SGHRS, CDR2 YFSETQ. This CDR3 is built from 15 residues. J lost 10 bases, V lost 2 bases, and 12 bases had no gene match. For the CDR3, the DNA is TGCGCCAGCAGCTTAAGGGACAGCGCCCTTGACGAGCAGTTCTTC. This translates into CASSLRDSALDEQFF.

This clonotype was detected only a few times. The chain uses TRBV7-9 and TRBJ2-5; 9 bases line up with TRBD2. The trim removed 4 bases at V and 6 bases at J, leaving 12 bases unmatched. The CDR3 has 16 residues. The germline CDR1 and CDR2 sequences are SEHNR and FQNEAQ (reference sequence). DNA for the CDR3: TGTGCCAGCAGCTCGGGCAGTAGCGGGGGCTTCAAGACCCAGTACTTC. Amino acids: CASSSGSSGGFKTQYF.

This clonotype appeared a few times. CDR3 region: CASSLGRTGGIGELFF. The DNA of the CDR3 is TGTGCCAGCAGCTTGGGACGGACAGGGGGCATCGGGGAGCTGTTTTTT. This chain connects TRBV7-2 to TRBJ2-2; 11 bases map to TRBD1. Germline trimming cut 3 bases from V and 7 bases from J; bases unmatched to any gene: 7. The CDR3 totals 16 residues. In germline, CDR1 is SGHTA, CDR2 FQGNSA. The variable domain in full, with the rest retrieved from reference TRBV7-2 and TRBJ2-2, is GAGVSQSPSNKVTEKGKDVELRCDPISGHTALYWYRQSLGQGLEFLIYFQGNSAPDKSGLPSDRFSAERTGGSVSTLTIQRTQQEDSAVYLCASSLGRTGGIGELFFGEGSRLTVL.

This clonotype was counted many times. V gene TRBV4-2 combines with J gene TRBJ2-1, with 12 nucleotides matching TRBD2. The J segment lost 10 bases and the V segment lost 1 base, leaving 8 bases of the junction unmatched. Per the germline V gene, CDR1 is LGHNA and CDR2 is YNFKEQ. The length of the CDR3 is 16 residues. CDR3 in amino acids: CASSQAGTSGWLEQFF. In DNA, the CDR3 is TGTGCCAGCAGCCAAGCCGGGACTAGCGGGTGGTTGGAGCAGTTCTTC.

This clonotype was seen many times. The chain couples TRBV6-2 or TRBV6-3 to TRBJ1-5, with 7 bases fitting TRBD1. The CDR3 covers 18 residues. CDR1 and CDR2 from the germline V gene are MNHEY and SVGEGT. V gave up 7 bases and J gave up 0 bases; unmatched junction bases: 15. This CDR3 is CASTSRDRLTYSNQPQHF. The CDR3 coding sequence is TGTGCCAGCACCTCCCGGGACAGACTAACGTATAGCAATCAGCCCCAGCATTTT.

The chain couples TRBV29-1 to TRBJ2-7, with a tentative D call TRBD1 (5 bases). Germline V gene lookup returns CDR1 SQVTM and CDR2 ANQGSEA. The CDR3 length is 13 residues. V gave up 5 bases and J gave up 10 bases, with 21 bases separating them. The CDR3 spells CSVRPGNLREQYF. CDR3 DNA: TGCAGCGTTAGGCCAGGGAACTTACGAGAACAGTACTTC.

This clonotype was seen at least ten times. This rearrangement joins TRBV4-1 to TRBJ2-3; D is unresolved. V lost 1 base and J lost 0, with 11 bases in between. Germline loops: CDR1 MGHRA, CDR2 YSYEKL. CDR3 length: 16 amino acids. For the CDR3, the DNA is TGCGCCAGCAGCCAAGTCAACCTAGTGAGCACAGATACGCAGTATTTT. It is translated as CASSQVNLVSTDTQYF.

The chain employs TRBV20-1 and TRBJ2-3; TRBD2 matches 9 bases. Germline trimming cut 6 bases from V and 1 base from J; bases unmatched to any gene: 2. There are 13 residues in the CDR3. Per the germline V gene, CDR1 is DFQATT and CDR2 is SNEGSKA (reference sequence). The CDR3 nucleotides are TGCAGTGCGATAGCGGGGGGCACAGATACGCAGTATTTT. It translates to CSAIAGGTDTQYF.

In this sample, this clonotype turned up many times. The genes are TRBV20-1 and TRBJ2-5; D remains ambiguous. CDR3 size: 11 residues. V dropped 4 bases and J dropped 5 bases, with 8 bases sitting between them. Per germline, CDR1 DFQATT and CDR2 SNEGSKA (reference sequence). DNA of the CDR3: TGCAGTGCTAATTTGGGGGAGACCCAGTACTTC. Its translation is CSANLGETQYF.

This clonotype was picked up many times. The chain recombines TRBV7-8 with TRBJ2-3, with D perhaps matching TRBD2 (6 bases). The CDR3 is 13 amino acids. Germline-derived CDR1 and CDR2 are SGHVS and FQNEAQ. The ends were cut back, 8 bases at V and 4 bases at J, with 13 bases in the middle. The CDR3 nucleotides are TGTGCCAGCGGGGGGTTGAGTGCAGATACGCAGTATTTT. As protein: CASGGLSADTQYF.